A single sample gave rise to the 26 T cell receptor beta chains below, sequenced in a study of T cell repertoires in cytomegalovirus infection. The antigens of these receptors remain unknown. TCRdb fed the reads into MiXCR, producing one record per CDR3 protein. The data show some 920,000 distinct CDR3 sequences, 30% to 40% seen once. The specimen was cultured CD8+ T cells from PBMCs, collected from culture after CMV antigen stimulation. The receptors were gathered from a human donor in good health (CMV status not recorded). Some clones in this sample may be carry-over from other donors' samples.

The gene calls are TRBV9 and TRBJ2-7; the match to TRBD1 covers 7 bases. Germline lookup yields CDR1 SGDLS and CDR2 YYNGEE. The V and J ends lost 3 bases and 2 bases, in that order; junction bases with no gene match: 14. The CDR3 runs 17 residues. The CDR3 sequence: CASSGFSGRGNTYEQYF. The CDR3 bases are TGTGCCAGCAGCGGATTTTCTGGCAGGGGGAATACCTACGAGCAGTACTTC.

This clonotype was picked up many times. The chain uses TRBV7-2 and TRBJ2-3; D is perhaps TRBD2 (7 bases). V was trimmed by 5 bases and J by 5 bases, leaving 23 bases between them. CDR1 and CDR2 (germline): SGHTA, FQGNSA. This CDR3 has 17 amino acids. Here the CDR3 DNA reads TGTGCCAGCAGCAAGGGGGGGGGGGCTGTTGTGAAAGATACGCAGTATTTT. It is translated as CASSKGGGAVVKDTQYF.

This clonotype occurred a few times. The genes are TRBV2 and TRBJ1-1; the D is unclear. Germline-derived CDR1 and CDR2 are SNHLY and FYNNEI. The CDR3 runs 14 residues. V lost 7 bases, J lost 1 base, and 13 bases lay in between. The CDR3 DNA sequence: TGTGCCAGCAAAAAACTGTCGCAGAACACTGAAGCTTTCTTT. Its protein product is CASKKLSQNTEAFF.

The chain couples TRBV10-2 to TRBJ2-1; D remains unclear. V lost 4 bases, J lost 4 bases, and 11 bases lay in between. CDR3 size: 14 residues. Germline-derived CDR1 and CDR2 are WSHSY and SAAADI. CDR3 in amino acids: CASSGPAPYNEQFF. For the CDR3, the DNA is TGCGCCAGCAGTGGACCAGCGCCATACAATGAGCAGTTCTTC.

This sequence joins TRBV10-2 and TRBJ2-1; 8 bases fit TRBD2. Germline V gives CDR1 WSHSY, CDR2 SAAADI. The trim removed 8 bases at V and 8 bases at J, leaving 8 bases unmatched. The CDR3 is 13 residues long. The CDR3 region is CASDGGASHEQFF. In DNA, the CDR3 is TGCGCCAGCGACGGGGGGGCCAGCCATGAGCAGTTCTTC.

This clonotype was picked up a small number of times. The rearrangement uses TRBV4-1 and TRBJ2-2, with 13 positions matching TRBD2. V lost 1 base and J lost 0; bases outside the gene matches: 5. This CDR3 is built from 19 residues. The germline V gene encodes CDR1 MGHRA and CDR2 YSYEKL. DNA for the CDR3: TGCGCCAGCAGCCAAGTGGGACTAGCGGGAAACGCGAACACCGGGGAGCTGTTTTTT. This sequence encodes CASSQVGLAGNANTGELFF.

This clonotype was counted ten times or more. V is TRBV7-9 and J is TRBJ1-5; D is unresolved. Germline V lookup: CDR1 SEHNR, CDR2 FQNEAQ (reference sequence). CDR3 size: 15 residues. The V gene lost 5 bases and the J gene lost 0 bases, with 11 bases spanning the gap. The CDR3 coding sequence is TGTGCCAGCAGCCCGGCCGGATATAGCAATCAGCCCCAGCATTTT. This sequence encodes CASSPAGYSNQPQHF. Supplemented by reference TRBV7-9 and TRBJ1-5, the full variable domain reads DTGVSQNPRHKITKRGQNVTFRCDPISEHNRLYWYRQTLGQGPEFLTYFQNEAQLEKSRLLSDRFSAERPKGSFSTLEIQRTEQGDSAMYLCASSPAGYSNQPQHFGDGTRLSIL.

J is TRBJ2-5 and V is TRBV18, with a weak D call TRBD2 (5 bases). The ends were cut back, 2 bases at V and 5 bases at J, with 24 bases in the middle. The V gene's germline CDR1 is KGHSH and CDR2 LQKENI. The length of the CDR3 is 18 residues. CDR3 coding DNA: TGTGCCAGCTCACCATTTCCAAGCAGCCGCTCGTCGGGGGAGACCCAGTACTTC. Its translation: CASSPFPSSRSSGETQYF. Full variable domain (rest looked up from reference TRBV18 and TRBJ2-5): NAGVMQNPRHLVRRRGQEARLRCSPMKGHSHVYWYRQLPEEGLKFMVYLQKENIIDESGMPKERFSAEFPKEGPSILRIQQVVRGDSAAYFCASSPFPSSRSSGETQYFGPGTRLLVL.

Written as DNA, the CDR3 is TGCGCCAGCAGCCAAGATCCGGATGGTGGTGGTGGCTACACCTTC. Translating it yields CASSQDPDGGGGYTF. The chain recombines TRBV4-1 with TRBJ1-2, with D hard to call. Germline CDR1 MGHRA, CDR2 YSYEKL. This CDR3 spans 15 amino acids. V lost 0 bases to trimming and J lost 7 bases, with 15 bases between them.

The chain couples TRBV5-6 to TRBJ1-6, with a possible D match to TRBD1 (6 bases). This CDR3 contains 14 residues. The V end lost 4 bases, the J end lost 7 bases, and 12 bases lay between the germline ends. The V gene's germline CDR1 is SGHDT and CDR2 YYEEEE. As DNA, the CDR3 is TGTGCCAGCAGCCCGGGACATCTGAATTCACCCCTCCACTTT. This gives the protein CASSPGHLNSPLHF.

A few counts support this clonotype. CDR3 sequence: CASFQVGTAYNEQFF. DNA for the CDR3: TGTGCCAGCTTTCAAGTGGGGACAGCGTACAATGAGCAGTTCTTC. V gene TRBV27 combines with J gene TRBJ2-1; 7 bases are a match to TRBD1. CDR3 size: 15 residues. Trimming removed 8 bases from V and 4 bases from J; junction bases left unmatched: 11. Germline values: CDR1 MNHEY, CDR2 SMNVEV (reference sequence).

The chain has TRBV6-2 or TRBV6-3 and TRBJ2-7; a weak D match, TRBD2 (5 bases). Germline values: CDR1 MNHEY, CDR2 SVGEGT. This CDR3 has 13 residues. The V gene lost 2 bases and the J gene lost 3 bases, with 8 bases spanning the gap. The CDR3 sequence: CASSYTGNYEQYV. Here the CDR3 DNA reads TGTGCCAGCAGTTACACGGGGAACTACGAGCAGTACGTC.

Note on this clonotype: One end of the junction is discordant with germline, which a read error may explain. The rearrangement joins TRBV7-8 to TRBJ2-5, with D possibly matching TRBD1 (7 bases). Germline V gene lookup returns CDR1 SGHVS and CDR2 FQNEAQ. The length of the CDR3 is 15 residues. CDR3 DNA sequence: TGTACCAGCAGCATGCCAGGGGGGCGGCAAGAGACCCAGTACTTC. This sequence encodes CTSSMPGGRQETQYF.

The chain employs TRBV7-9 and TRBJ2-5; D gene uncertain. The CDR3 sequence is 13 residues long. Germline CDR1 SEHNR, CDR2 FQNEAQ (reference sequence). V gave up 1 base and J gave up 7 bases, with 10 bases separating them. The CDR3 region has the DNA TGTGCCAGCAGCTTAGTGACGCTGGGGACCCAGTACTTC. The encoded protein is CASSLVTLGTQYF.

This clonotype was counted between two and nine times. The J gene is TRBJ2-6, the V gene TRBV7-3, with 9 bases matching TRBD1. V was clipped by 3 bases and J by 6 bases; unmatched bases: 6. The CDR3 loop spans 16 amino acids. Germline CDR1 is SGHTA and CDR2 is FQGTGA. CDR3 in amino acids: CASSFGQGITANVLTF. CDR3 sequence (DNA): TGTGCCAGCAGCTTCGGACAGGGGATAACGGCCAACGTCCTGACTTTC.

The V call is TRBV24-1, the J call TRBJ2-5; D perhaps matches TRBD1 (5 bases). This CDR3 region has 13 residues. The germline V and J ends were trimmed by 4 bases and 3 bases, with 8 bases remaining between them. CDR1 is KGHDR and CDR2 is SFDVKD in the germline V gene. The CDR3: CATSDLQEETQYF. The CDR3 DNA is TGTGCCACCAGTGACCTACAGGAAGAGACCCAGTACTTC.

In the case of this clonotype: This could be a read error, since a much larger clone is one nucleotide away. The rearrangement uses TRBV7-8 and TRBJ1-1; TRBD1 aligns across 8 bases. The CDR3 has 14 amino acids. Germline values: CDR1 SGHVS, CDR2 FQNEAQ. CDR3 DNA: TGTGCCAACAGCTTACGCAGGGGGCAAGGTGAAGCTTTCTTT. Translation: CANSLRRGQGEAFF.

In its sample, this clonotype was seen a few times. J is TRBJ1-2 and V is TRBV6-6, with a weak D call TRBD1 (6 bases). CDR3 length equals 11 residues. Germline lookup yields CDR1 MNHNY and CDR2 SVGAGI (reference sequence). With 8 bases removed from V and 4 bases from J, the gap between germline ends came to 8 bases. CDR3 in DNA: TGTGCCAGCCCAGGGGCCTATGGCTACACCTTC. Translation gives CASPGAYGYTF.

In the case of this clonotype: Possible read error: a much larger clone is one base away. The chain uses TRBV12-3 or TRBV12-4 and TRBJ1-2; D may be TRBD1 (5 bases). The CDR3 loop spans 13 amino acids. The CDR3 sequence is CVSSLGPLYGYTF. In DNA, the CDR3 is TGTGTCAGCAGTCTGGGGCCCCTCTATGGCTACACCTTC.

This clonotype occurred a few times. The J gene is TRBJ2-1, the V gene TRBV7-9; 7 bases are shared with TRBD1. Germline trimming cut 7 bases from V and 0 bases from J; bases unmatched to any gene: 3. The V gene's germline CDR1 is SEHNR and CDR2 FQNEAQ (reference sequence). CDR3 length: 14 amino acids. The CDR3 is CASKGAPSYNEQFF. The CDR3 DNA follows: TGTGCCAGCAAGGGGGCTCCCTCCTACAATGAGCAGTTCTTC.

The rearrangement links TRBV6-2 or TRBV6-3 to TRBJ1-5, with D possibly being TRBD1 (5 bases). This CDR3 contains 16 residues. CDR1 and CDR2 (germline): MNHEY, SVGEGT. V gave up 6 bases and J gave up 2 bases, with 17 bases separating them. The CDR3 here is CASRTVSKGGNQPQHF. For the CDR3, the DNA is TGTGCCAGCAGGACCGTCTCCAAAGGGGGCAATCAGCCCCAGCATTTT.

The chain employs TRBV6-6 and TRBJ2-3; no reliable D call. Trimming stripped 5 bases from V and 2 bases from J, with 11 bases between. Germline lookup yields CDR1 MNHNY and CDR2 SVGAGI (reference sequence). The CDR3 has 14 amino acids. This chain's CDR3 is CASSNRTSTDTQYF. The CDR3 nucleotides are TGTGCCAGCAGTAACCGGACCTCCACAGATACGCAGTATTTT.

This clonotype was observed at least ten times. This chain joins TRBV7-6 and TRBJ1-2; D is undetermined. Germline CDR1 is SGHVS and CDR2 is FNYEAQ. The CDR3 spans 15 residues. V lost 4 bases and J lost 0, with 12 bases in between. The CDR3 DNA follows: TGTGCCAGCAGCTCCTTGGGGAGCCCTAACTATGGCTACACCTTC. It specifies CASSSLGSPNYGYTF.

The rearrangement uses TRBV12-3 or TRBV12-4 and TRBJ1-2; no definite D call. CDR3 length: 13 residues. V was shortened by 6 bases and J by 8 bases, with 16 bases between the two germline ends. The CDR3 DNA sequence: TGTGCCAGCAGCCCGGGCCGATTGTGGGGCTACACCTTC. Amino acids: CASSPGRLWGYTF.

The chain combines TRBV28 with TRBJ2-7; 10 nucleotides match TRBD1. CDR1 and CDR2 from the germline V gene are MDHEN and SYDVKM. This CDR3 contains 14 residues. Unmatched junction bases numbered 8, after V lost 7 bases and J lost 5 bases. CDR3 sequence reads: CASTSGQGFDEQYV. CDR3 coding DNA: TGTGCCAGCACTTCGGGACAGGGGTTCGACGAGCAGTACGTC.

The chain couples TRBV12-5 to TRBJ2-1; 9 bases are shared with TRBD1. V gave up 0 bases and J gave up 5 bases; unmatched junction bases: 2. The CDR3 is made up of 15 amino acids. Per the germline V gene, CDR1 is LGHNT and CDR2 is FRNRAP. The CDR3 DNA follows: TGTGCTAGTGGTTTGGTACAGGGGGCGAACAATGAGCAGTTCTTC. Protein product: CASGLVQGANNEQFF.